This T cell receptor (beta chain) was obtained from a study of blood T cell repertoires in COVID-19. Assay: immunoSEQ multiplex PCR; the TCRdb copy retains only in-frame clones and omits some. The table lists about 380,000 clones, approximately 90% of them singletons. CDR3 length: 15 amino acids. The junction had 10 bases not matched to a gene; V was cut back by 2 bases and J by 5 bases. Per the germline V gene, CDR1 is SGHRS and CDR2 is YFSETQ. The V call is TRBV5-1, the J call TRBJ2-7, with TRBD2 identical over 7 bases. The receptor was isolated from a woman aged 18-29 years who had recovered from COVID-19. Input material: PBMCs or T cells enriched from blood (not recorded which). CDR3 amino acids: CASSLTSAGSNEQYF. The CDR3 region has the DNA TGCGCCAGCAGCTTAACTAGCGCCGGGTCGAACGAGCAGTACTTC. The full variable domain, its missing parts supplied by reference TRBV5-1 and TRBJ2-7, is KAGVTQTPRYLIKTRGQQVTLSCSPISGHRSVSWYQQTPGQGLQFLFEYFSETQRNKGNFPGRFSGRQFSNSRSEMNVSTLELGDSALYLCASSLTSAGSNEQYFGPGTRLTVT.